This T cell receptor (beta chain) was found in a study of blood T cells in healthy people across ages. PBMCs were isolated at a quantity of at least 6 million per sample. For the second PCR, which ran for 7 to 11 cycles, a sample-barcoded 5' primer and a J-beta primer mix were used. In TCRdb, the 5' RACE reads were re-called with MiXCR into one record per CDR3 protein. The sample records 500,000 to 650,000 distinct CDR3 sequences, around a quarter being singletons. The sample holds one count of this clonotype. The V segment lost 0 bases and the J segment 3 bases; nucleotides outside the gene matches: 2. The CDR3 is made up of 14 amino acids. Germline CDR1 LNHNV, CDR2 YYDKDF (reference sequence). The sample was also reused in another study, on T cells of mothers and their children. As that study records: The study recruited a few healthy Caucasian mothers and their six children as donors. RNA was extracted, and all of it went into cDNA synthesis at 1.5 ug per 15 ul.

Material: blood. The sequence was collected from a boy aged 2-15 years in good health. This rearrangement joins TRBV15 to TRBJ2-7, with 7 bases lining up with TRBD1. The CDR3 DNA reads as TGTGCCACCAGCAGAGAGACAGGGCTCTACGAGCAGTACTTC. Amino acids: CATSRETGLYEQYF.